This T cell receptor (beta chain) was retrieved from a study of blood T cells in healthy people across ages. This clonotype occurred many times. Germline V gene sequence: CDR1 MGHRA, CDR2 YSYEKL. The V end lost 0 bases, the J end lost 2 bases, and 3 bases lay between the germline ends. The CDR3 is made up of 13 amino acids. Alongside a J-beta primer mix, a sample-barcoded 5' primer served in a second PCR lasting about 7 to 12 cycles. Each sample provided no less than 2.5 million CDR3-containing paired-end reads. TCRdb itself ran the 5' RACE reads through MiXCR, one entry per CDR3 protein. The sample consists of around 700,000 distinct CDR3 sequences, 25% of them appearing once. The sample also formed part of further work on T cells of mothers and their children. That work states: Each child gave a few million TCR beta CDR3 reads (each mother, over 8 million).

The sequence was obtained from a boy younger than 18 in good health. What was sequenced was blood. The chain combines TRBV4-1 with TRBJ2-3, with D hard to call. The CDR3 spells CASSQDPTDTQYF. For the CDR3, the DNA is TGCGCCAGCAGCCAAGATCCCACAGATACGCAGTATTTT.